These 20 T cell receptor beta chains originate from one sample sequenced in a study of PD-1 blockade in classical Hodgkin lymphoma. Each of the patients experienced relapse following autologous stem cell transplantation, and their brentuximab vedotin exposure differed. By magnetic negative selection, CD8+ T cells were isolated from the thawed PBMCs. Sequenced by immunoSEQ multiplex PCR; TCRdb stores in-frame clones only, minus some. The sample consists of approximately 4,500 clones, around four fifths of them appearing once. Sequencing used CD8+ T cells from blood, obtained at baseline. The receptors were gathered from a human donor with classical Hodgkin lymphoma.

This clone has only one observation. CDR3 nucleotide sequence: TGTGCCAGCTCACCTAGAGGAGGGGTAGACACCGGGGAGCTGTTTTTT. It encodes CASSPRGGVDTGELFF. This chain links TRBV18 with TRBJ2-2; a possible D gene is TRBD2 (6 bases). V gave up 3 bases and J gave up 3 bases, with 14 bases separating them. From germline, CDR1 is KGHSH and CDR2 LQKENI. The CDR3 loop spans 16 amino acids. The complete variable domain, with remaining parts taken from reference TRBV18 and TRBJ2-2, reads NAGVMQNPRHLVRRRGQEARLRCSPMKGHSHVYWYRQLPEEGLKFMVYLQKENIIDESGMPKERFSAEFPKEGPSILRIQQVVRGDSAAYFCASSPRGGVDTGELFFGEGSRLTVL.

This clone occurred a few times. The chain uses TRBV27 and TRBJ1-5; possibly TRBD1 for D (5 bases). From germline, CDR1 is MNHEY and CDR2 SMNVEV (reference sequence). V was shortened by 0 bases and J by 5 bases, with 8 bases between the two germline ends. The CDR3 totals 14 residues. Written as DNA, the CDR3 is TGTGCCAGCAGTTTATCAGGGGCCTATCAGCCCCAGCATTTT. It yields the protein CASSLSGAYQPQHF.

The chain couples TRBV9 to TRBJ2-1; D is perhaps TRBD2 (6 bases). V was shortened by 0 bases and J by 7 bases, with 11 bases between the two germline ends. Germline CDR1 and CDR2: SGDLS and YYNGEE. The CDR3 has 14 amino acids. In nucleotides, the CDR3 is TGTGCCAGCAGCGTAGCGGGGGTCATAAATGAGCAGTTCTTC. It codes for CASSVAGVINEQFF.

This chain connects TRBV6-1 to TRBJ1-2; weak D call: TRBD1 (6 bases). Deletions cut 8 bases from V and 4 bases from J, with 20 bases between. CDR1 is MNHNS and CDR2 is SASEGT in the germline V gene. This CDR3 region has 15 residues. The DNA for the CDR3 is TGTGCCAGCGTGGAAGTAGCGGGGGCGGGCTATGGCTACACCTTC. This gives the protein CASVEVAGAGYGYTF.

The chain has TRBV11-2 and TRBJ2-1; 7 bases map to TRBD2. Trimming at V came to 1 base and at J to 3 bases, leaving 3 bases not matched to a gene. This CDR3 spans 15 amino acids. Germline assignment: CDR1 SGHAT and CDR2 FQNNGV. The chain's CDR3 is CASSLGAGDYNEQFF. CDR3 nucleotides: TGTGCCAGCAGCTTAGGGGCGGGGGACTACAATGAGCAGTTCTTC.

V usage is TRBV29-1 and J usage is TRBJ2-7; D tentatively reads TRBD1 or TRBD2 (5 bases each). Germline lookup yields CDR1 SQVTM and CDR2 ANQGSEA. V lost 4 bases and J lost 5, with 21 bases in between. CDR3 length: 15 amino acids. The CDR3 loop is CSVGGGPHSYNEQYF. CDR3 DNA sequence: TGCAGCGTTGGTGGGGGACCCCACAGCTACAACGAGCAGTACTTC.

The genes are TRBV28 and TRBJ1-5; possible D gene TRBD1, 5 bases. In germline, CDR1 is MDHEN, CDR2 SYDVKM. CDR3 length: 15 residues. V was clipped by 6 bases and J by 6 bases, with 18 bases between them. The DNA of the CDR3 is TGTGCCAGCAGCCCTACAGGAACGGGTGGTCAGCCCCAGCATTTT. Protein product: CASSPTGTGGQPQHF.

V gene TRBV7-8 combines with J gene TRBJ2-2; D ambiguous. This CDR3 has 16 amino acids. CDR1 is SGHVS, CDR2 FQNEAQ, per germline. The V end lost 1 base, the J end lost 3 bases, and 12 bases lay between the germline ends. The CDR3 DNA is TGTGCCAGCAGCTTAGAGGCACCGTCCTACACCGGGGAGCTGTTTTTT. This sequence encodes CASSLEAPSYTGELFF.

The rearrangement uses TRBV27 and TRBJ2-5, with D perhaps TRBD1 (6 bases). V dropped 7 bases and J dropped 11 bases, with 23 bases sitting between them. This CDR3 region has 14 residues. The germline gives CDR1 MNHEY, CDR2 SMNVEV (reference sequence). CDR3 sequence reads: CASKLQGVRREQYF. The CDR3 DNA sequence: TGTGCCAGCAAGTTACAGGGAGTTAGAAGGGAGCAGTACTTC.

This chain connects TRBV19 to TRBJ1-1; tentative D call: TRBD1 (5 bases). The CDR3 sequence is 14 residues long. Germline V gene sequence: CDR1 LNHDA, CDR2 SQIVND (reference sequence). V shed 5 bases and J shed 4 bases, with 14 bases lying between them. CDR3 sequence reads: CASSPPGESTEAFF. CDR3 coding DNA: TGTGCCAGTAGTCCCCCGGGGGAGAGCACTGAAGCTTTCTTT.

The V call is TRBV7-3, the J call TRBJ2-6; D remains unclear. The CDR3 contains 16 residues. The V gene lost 2 bases and the J gene lost 2 bases, with 10 bases spanning the gap. The germline V gene encodes CDR1 SGHTA and CDR2 FQGTGA. For the CDR3, the DNA is TGTGCCAGCAGCTTAGGGAATAGGGCTGGGGCCAACGTCCTGACTTTC. Residues: CASSLGNRAGANVLTF.

J is TRBJ2-1 and V is TRBV19; D unresolved. Germline V lookup: CDR1 LNHDA, CDR2 SQIVND (reference sequence). The V and J ends lost 5 bases and 8 bases respectively, with 13 bases between them. The CDR3 length is 13 residues. The DNA for the CDR3 is TGTGCCAGTAGTCCCCGACCGGTCGATGAGCAGTTCTTC. Encoded protein: CASSPRPVDEQFF.

V gene TRBV20-1 combines with J gene TRBJ2-7; 8 nucleotides match TRBD1. CDR1 is DFQATT and CDR2 is SNEGSKA in the germline V gene (reference sequence). The CDR3 has 11 residues. The CDR3: CSGADRAEQYF. DNA for the CDR3: TGCAGCGGGGCGGACAGGGCCGAGCAGTACTTC.

The chain recombines TRBV7-6 with TRBJ2-7; the D gene is possibly TRBD2 (6 bases). Trimming pared 0 bases from V and 5 bases from J, leaving 14 bases between. Germline assignment: CDR1 SGHVS and CDR2 FNYEAQ. The CDR3 runs 15 residues. The CDR3 bases are TGTGCCAGCAGCTTAGCCCTCTCGGGCGGGAACGAGCAGTACTTC. Translation: CASSLALSGGNEQYF.

This clone was found once. The chain recombines TRBV29-1 with TRBJ2-1; tentative D call: TRBD2 (7 bases). The germline V gene encodes CDR1 SQVTM and CDR2 ANQGSEA. The CDR3 spans 14 residues. V lost 8 bases, J lost 0 bases, and 14 bases lay in between. The CDR3 DNA is TGCAGCACGAGGGGGGGAAGCTCCTACAATGAGCAGTTCTTC. Residues: CSTRGGSSYNEQFF.

This chain links TRBV5-5 with TRBJ2-5; 7 bases fit TRBD2. This CDR3 spans 17 amino acids. V lost 2 bases and J lost 2; bases outside the gene matches: 12. Germline V gives CDR1 SGHKS, CDR2 YYEKEE (reference sequence). The CDR3 region has the DNA TGTGCCAGCAGCTTTGTGAGGTGGGGAGCGGGGCAAGAGACCCAGTACTTC. Translated: CASSFVRWGAGQETQYF.

Judged by abundance, this clone is large (0.1 to 1%). The CDR3 DNA reads as TGTGCCATCAGTGGGGCGCATGAAGCTTTCTTT. Protein sequence: CAISGAHEAFF. The J gene is TRBJ1-1, the V gene TRBV10-3; no clear D. This CDR3 region has 11 residues. V lost 4 bases to trimming and J lost 7 bases, with 7 bases between them. Germline V gene data show CDR1 as ENHRY and CDR2 as SYGVKD.

The V call is TRBV28, the J call TRBJ2-1; TRBD2 matches at 12 bases. The CDR3 has 13 amino acids. Germline CDR1 reads MDHEN; CDR2 reads SYDVKM. V shed 5 bases and J 7 bases; nucleotides not matched to a gene: 0. The CDR3 region is CASSTSGGNEQFF. For the CDR3, the DNA is TGTGCCAGCAGTACTAGCGGGGGGAATGAGCAGTTCTTC. Using reference TRBV28 and TRBJ2-1 for the parts outside the CDR3, the full variable domain is DVKVTQSSRYLVKRTGEKVFLECVQDMDHENMFWYRQDPGLGLRLIYFSYDVKMKEKGDIPEGYSVSREKKERFSLILESASTNQTSMYLCASSTSGGNEQFFGPGTRLTVL.

The chain is built from TRBV7-9 and TRBJ2-5, with 8 nucleotides matching TRBD2. The CDR3 sequence is 15 residues long. Germline lookup yields CDR1 SEHNR and CDR2 FQNEAQ (reference sequence). Losses at the gene ends were 3 bases for V and 4 bases for J; bases not matched to a gene: 7. The CDR3 is CASSFGGGRGETQYF. CDR3 sequence (DNA): TGTGCCAGCAGCTTCGGCGGGGGGCGAGGAGAGACCCAGTACTTC.

The chain employs TRBV27 and TRBJ2-1, with TRBD2 matching 8 bases. The CDR3 has 16 residues. The V and J ends lost 8 bases and 2 bases, in that order; junction bases with no gene match: 11. Germline values: CDR1 MNHEY, CDR2 SMNVEV (reference sequence). The CDR3 nucleotides are TGTGCCAGCGGTAAAAGCGGGGGACTAGCCTACAATGAGCAGTTCTTC. Its protein product is CASGKSGGLAYNEQFF.